This T cell receptor (beta chain) was sequenced during a study of T cell responses to AZD1222 COVID-19 vaccine. CDR3 size: 16 residues. Germline V gene sequence: CDR1 LNHNV, CDR2 YYDKDF (reference sequence). Trimming stripped 2 bases from V and 2 bases from J, with 13 bases between. TCRdb's copy holds only in-frame clones and misses some; the assay was immunoSEQ multiplex PCR. The sample has around 120,000 clones, less than 90% seen once. Study-level findings and limits: Only a handful of AZD1222 recipients, roughly six in all, had baseline seropositivity.

Of note for this clone: Its antigen is unknown.

The clonotype comes from an adult in good health. Sequencing used peripheral blood, obtained on day 0 of AZD1222 vaccination. This sequence joins TRBV15 and TRBJ2-1; the D gene could be TRBD1 or TRBD2 (5 bases each). DNA of the CDR3: TGTGCCACCAGCAGAACCCTCGGGGCAGCCTACAATGAGCAGTTCTTC. It translates to CATSRTLGAAYNEQFF.